Listed here are 20 T cell receptor beta chains from one sample, sequenced in a study of blood T cell repertoires in COVID-19. Sequencing used immunoSEQ multiplex PCR; TCRdb keeps in-frame clones, though not all of them. This table has hundreds of thousands of clones, around 85% appearing once. What was sequenced was PBMCs or T cells enriched from blood (not recorded which). The receptor source for this set is a woman in her sixties who had recovered from COVID-19.

The chain uses TRBV9 and TRBJ2-1; 7 bases map to TRBD2. V trimming: 1 base; J trimming: 5 bases; junction bases outside the gene matches: 6. CDR1 and CDR2 from the germline V gene are SGDLS and YYNGEE. The CDR3 is 15 amino acids. CDR3 coding DNA: TGTGCCAGCAGCGTAAGTGGACTAGTCCACAATGAGCAGTTCTTC. Its translation is CASSVSGLVHNEQFF.

The chain uses TRBV1 and TRBJ2-7; the table gives TRBD1 as D, unverified against the DNA. TRBV1 is an annotated pseudogene. This CDR3 has 15 amino acids. Written as DNA, the CDR3 is TGCACCAGCATCTATCTTCCGGGACATCGTTTCGAGCAGTACTTC. This gives the protein CTSIYLPGHRFEQYF.

The rearrangement uses TRBV11-2 and TRBJ1-4, with D unresolved. The germline CDR1 and CDR2 sequences are SGHAT and FQNNGV. Trimming removed 1 base from V and 11 bases from J, with 5 bases in between. This CDR3 comprises 11 residues. CDR3 loop: CASSLGPKLFF. As DNA, the CDR3 is TGTGCCAGCAGCTTAGGGCCTAAACTGTTTTTT. The complete variable domain, with remaining parts taken from reference TRBV11-2 and TRBJ1-4, reads EAGVAQSPRYKIIEKRQSVAFWCNPISGHATLYWYQQILGQGPKLLIQFQNNGVVDDSQLPKDRFSAERLKGVDSTLKIQPAKLEDSAVYLCASSLGPKLFFGSGTQLSVL.

CDR3 bases: TGTGCCAGCAGCTTAGATATGAGACAGCGTCACAATCAGCCCCAGCATTTT. It translates to CASSLDMRQRHNQPQHF. The gene calls are TRBV11-2 and TRBJ1-5, with TRBD1 as a possible D gene (5 bases). V dropped 0 bases and J dropped 3 bases, with 15 bases sitting between them. This CDR3 region has 17 residues. In germline, CDR1 is SGHAT, CDR2 FQNNGV.

Ten or more counts support this clone. The chain combines TRBV13 with TRBJ1-2; no firm D call. CDR3 size: 16 residues. V lost 2 bases to trimming and J lost 0 bases, with 13 bases between them. The germline V gene encodes CDR1 PRHDT and CDR2 FYEKMQ (reference sequence). The CDR3 DNA reads as TGTGCCAGCAGCTTAATGAGTTCTCAAGCTAACTATGGCTACACCTTC. This codes for CASSLMSSQANYGYTF. The full variable domain, completed using reference TRBV13 and TRBJ1-2, is AAGVIQSPRHLIKEKRETATLKCYPIPRHDTVYWYQQGPGQDPQFLISFYEKMQSDKGSIPDRFSAQQFSDYHSELNMSSLELGDSALYFCASSLMSSQANYGYTFGSGTRLTVV.

The chain recombines TRBV9 with TRBJ1-5; D possibly corresponds to TRBD1 (5 bases). This CDR3 is 11 amino acids long. Germline V CDR1 and CDR2: SGDLS, YYNGEE. V lost 7 bases to trimming and J lost 5 bases, with 7 bases between them. CDR3 DNA: TGTGCCAGCGGGGGGGATCAGCCCCAGCATTTT. Amino acid sequence: CASGGDQPQHF.

This clone has just a few counts. This sample includes further DNA sequences coding for the same CDR3. The rearrangement joins TRBV24-1 to TRBJ1-5, with D hard to call. The germline V gene has CDR1 KGHDR and CDR2 SFDVKD. The CDR3 has 12 residues. V was clipped by 2 bases and J by 4 bases, with 2 bases between them. Here the CDR3 DNA reads TGTGCCACCAGTGATTCGAATCAGCCCCAGCATTTT. Translated, it gives CATSDSNQPQHF.

This rearrangement joins TRBV3-1 (or the pseudogene TRBV3-2) to TRBJ2-4; tentative D call: TRBD2 (5 bases). The CDR3 length is 15 residues. Trimming took off 4 bases at V and 3 bases at J, with 13 bases between the two ends. CDR1 is LGHDT and CDR2 is YNNKEL in the germline V gene (reference sequence). The CDR3 sequence: CASSPGWMGKNIQYF. The CDR3, as DNA: TGTGCCAGCAGCCCGGGGTGGATGGGCAAAAACATTCAGTACTTC.

The count of this clone is one. The rearrangement joins TRBV5-6 to TRBJ2-5; 12 nucleotides agree with TRBD2. This CDR3 has 18 residues. Germline CDR1 and CDR2: SGHDT and YYEEEE. With 1 base clipped from V and 1 base from J, the junction kept 8 bases outside the gene matches. CDR3 sequence reads: CASSLFRGLAGPQETQYF. Written as DNA, the CDR3 is TGTGCCAGCAGCTTGTTTCGTGGACTAGCGGGACCCCAAGAGACCCAGTACTTC.

This clone was seen a handful of times. This chain joins TRBV15 and TRBJ2-5; 9 positions agree with TRBD2. The ends lost 0 bases at V and 4 bases at J; junction bases unmatched: 9. The V gene's germline CDR1 is LNHNV and CDR2 YYDKDF (reference sequence). This CDR3 region has 17 residues. The CDR3 nucleotides read TGTGCCACCAGCAGAGATAGTTGGCGGGGGGGCCTAGAGACCCAGTACTTC. Its protein product is CATSRDSWRGGLETQYF. Combining the CDR3 with reference TRBV15 and TRBJ2-5 gives the whole variable domain DAMVIQNPRYQVTQFGKPVTLSCSQTLNHNVMYWYQQKSSQAPKLLFHYYDKDFNNEADTPDNFQSRRPNTSFCFLDIRSPGLGDTAMYLCATSRDSWRGGLETQYFGPGTRLLVL.

The chain is built from TRBV7-8 and TRBJ1-5; unclear D gene. Looked up from germline, CDR1 is SGHVS and CDR2 is FQNEAQ. V lost 5 bases, J lost 3 bases, and 5 bases lay in between. CDR3 length equals 12 residues. The CDR3 DNA sequence: TGTGCCAGCAGCGAGTACAATCAGCCCCAGCATTTT. Translated: CASSEYNQPQHF. The entire variable domain, with the rest obtained from reference TRBV7-8 and TRBJ1-5, is as follows: GAGVSQSPRYKVAKRGQDVALRCDPISGHVSLFWYQQALGQGPEFLTYFQNEAQLDKSGLPSDRFFAERPEGSVSTLKIQRTQQEDSAVYLCASSEYNQPQHFGDGTRLSIL.

The J gene is TRBJ2-7, the V gene TRBV5-1, with TRBD1 as a possible D gene (6 bases). The CDR3 has 17 amino acids. The germline CDR1 and CDR2 sequences are SGHRS and YFSETQ. Trimming removed 1 base from V and 5 bases from J, with 22 bases in between. The CDR3 DNA is TGCGCCAGCAGCTTGTCTCCGGTTACCAGGGGAATACACGAGCAGTACTTC. Its protein product is CASSLSPVTRGIHEQYF.

The chain is built from TRBV6-1 and TRBJ2-7; possibly TRBD1 for D (6 bases). Trimming took off 3 bases at V and 4 bases at J, with 13 bases between the two ends. This CDR3 is 14 amino acids long. Germline assignment: CDR1 MNHNS and CDR2 SASEGT. CDR3 region: CASSDHRAPYEQYF. CDR3 in DNA: TGTGCCAGCAGTGACCACAGGGCCCCGTACGAGCAGTACTTC.

J is TRBJ1-1 and V is TRBV15; D call uncertain. Germline V CDR1 and CDR2: LNHNV, YYDKDF (reference sequence). This CDR3 contains 12 residues. Trimming removed 1 base at V and 10 bases at J, with 10 bases between. As DNA, the CDR3 is TGTGCCACCAGCAGAGTCGAGGGAGCAGCTTTCTTT. Protein sequence: CATSRVEGAAFF.

The genes are TRBV12-3 or TRBV12-4 and TRBJ1-2; 7 positions agree with TRBD1. Trimming cost V 6 bases and J 3 bases; bases outside gene matches: 4. The CDR3 sequence is 13 residues long. The CDR3 here is CASSTGTDYGYTF. DNA of the CDR3: TGTGCCAGCAGCACCGGGACAGACTATGGCTACACCTTC.

This clone was detected only once. V and J are TRBV5-1 and TRBJ2-1, with 10 bases fitting TRBD1. CDR1 is SGHRS, CDR2 YFSETQ, per germline. This CDR3 has 14 amino acids. The V segment lost 0 bases and the J segment 7 bases; nucleotides outside the gene matches: 1. The DNA for the CDR3 is TGCGCCAGCAGCTTGGCGGACAGGGGGAATGAGCAGTTCTTC. Amino acids: CASSLADRGNEQFF.

The chain couples TRBV11-3 to TRBJ2-3; a possible D gene is TRBD1 (7 bases). V was shortened by 5 bases and J by 6 bases, with 15 bases between the two germline ends. CDR1 and CDR2 from the germline V gene are SGHNT and YENEEA. The CDR3 is 14 residues long. In DNA, the CDR3 is TGTGCCAGCAGCATCGGACAGGAGGGGGATACGCAGTATTTT. Its translation is CASSIGQEGDTQYF.

The chain carries TRBV6-5 and TRBJ2-7; 9 bases map to TRBD1. The CDR3 sequence is 12 residues long. Germline lookup yields CDR1 MNHEY and CDR2 SVGAGI. Trimming at V came to 6 bases and at J to 11 bases, leaving 8 bases not matched to a gene. In nucleotides, the CDR3 is TGTGCCAGCAGCTCGGGACAGGGTGGGGAGTACGTC. Translation gives CASSSGQGGEYV.

This chain links TRBV29-1 with TRBJ2-7; D is possibly TRBD1 (5 bases). V was pared by 1 base and J by 2 bases, with 9 bases between. Germline V lookup: CDR1 SQVTM, CDR2 ANQGSEA. This CDR3 has 13 amino acids. In nucleotides, the CDR3 is TGCAGCGTTGAAGTTAGGGGTACCTACGAGCAGTACTTC. This gives the protein CSVEVRGTYEQYF.

The chain couples TRBV5-1 to TRBJ2-2; 7 bases are a match to TRBD2. The germline CDR1 and CDR2 sequences are SGHRS and YFSETQ. The CDR3 has 17 residues. Trimming removed 3 bases from V and 1 base from J; junction bases left unmatched: 9. The CDR3 spells CASSSPSASGNTGELFF. As DNA, the CDR3 is TGCGCCAGCAGCTCCCCCTCGGCTAGCGGGAACACCGGGGAGCTGTTTTTT.